This T cell receptor (beta chain) was found in a study of blood T cell repertoires in COVID-19. On the study more broadly: Acute-phase and convalescent COVID-19 samples originated in the United States, Italy and Spain.

Libraries were prepared by immunoSEQ multiplex PCR; TCRdb keeps only in-frame clonotypes and omits some of them. The table includes about 59,000 clones, 60% to 80% detected once. This CDR3 region has 14 residues. V shed 6 bases and J shed 0 bases, with 12 bases lying between them. Germline CDR1 is LNHDA and CDR2 is SQIVND (reference sequence). This clonotype was obtained from a man older than 75 with acute or convalescent COVID-19. Sequencing was carried out using peripheral blood. This chain links TRBV19 with TRBJ2-7; possible D gene TRBD1, 6 bases. DNA of the CDR3: TGTGCCAGTAGGAGACAGGATTACTCCTACGAGCAGTACTTC. Residues: CASRRQDYSYEQYF. The full variable domain, rest sourced from reference TRBV19 and TRBJ2-7, is DGGITQSPKYLFRKEGQNVTLSCEQNLNHDAMYWYRQDPGQGLRLIYYSQIVNDFQKGDIAEGYSVSREKKESFPLTVTSAQKNPTAFYLCASRRQDYSYEQYFGPGTRLTVT.